One and the same sample provided the 32 T cell receptor beta chains below, sequenced in a study of cytomegalovirus exposure and HLA in healthy donors. Amplification used 60 Vbeta primers and 13 Jbeta primers. The protocol was immunoSEQ multiplex PCR, while the TCRdb copy is restricted to in-frame clones and leaves out a portion. Across approximately 110,000 clones, the top ten clones capture roughly 3.6% of the sample. The sequenced material came from PBMCs. Receptor source: a man aged 25 to 40 in good health and CMV-seronegative.

As DNA, the CDR3 is TGTGCCAGTAGTCCTCGGACAGAGGGGACCCAGTACTTC. Translated, it gives CASSPRTEGTQYF. The chain employs TRBV19 and TRBJ2-5; D may be TRBD1 (6 bases). This CDR3 region has 13 residues. Trimming removed 5 bases from V and 7 bases from J, with 14 bases in between. CDR1 and CDR2 (germline): LNHDA, SQIVND (reference sequence).

CDR3 DNA sequence: TGTGCCAGCAGACCTCCGGCGGGGCGGGGGTCACCCCTCCACTTT. Protein: CASRPPAGRGSPLHF. The rearrangement uses TRBV6-5 and TRBJ1-6, with D perhaps TRBD1 (5 bases). From germline, CDR1 is MNHEY and CDR2 SVGAGI. This CDR3 contains 15 residues. V lost 6 bases to trimming and J lost 10 bases, with 19 bases between them.

The chain couples TRBV6-4 to TRBJ1-6; no firm D call. V lost 6 bases and J 4 bases, leaving 10 bases between the germline ends. CDR3 size: 14 residues. Per the germline V gene, CDR1 is MRHNA and CDR2 is SNTAGT. CDR3 amino acids: CASSAQVYNSPLHF. Written as DNA, the CDR3 is TGTGCCAGCAGCGCGCAGGTATATAATTCACCCCTCCACTTT.

The chain uses TRBV28 and TRBJ2-5, with D perhaps TRBD1 (5 bases). This CDR3 contains 15 residues. The V end lost 7 bases, the J end lost 1 base, and 16 bases lay between the germline ends. The germline V gene has CDR1 MDHEN and CDR2 SYDVKM. The CDR3 coding sequence is TGTGCCAGCAAAAAAGGGGAAACGTTCCAAGAGACCCAGTACTTC. This encodes CASKKGETFQETQYF. Filled out from reference TRBV28 and TRBJ2-5, the complete variable domain reads DVKVTQSSRYLVKRTGEKVFLECVQDMDHENMFWYRQDPGLGLRLIYFSYDVKMKEKGDIPEGYSVSREKKERFSLILESASTNQTSMYLCASKKGETFQETQYFGPGTRLLVL.

The chain has TRBV5-1 and TRBJ2-7; 11 bases are a match to TRBD2. The CDR3 totals 16 residues. The germline V gene has CDR1 SGHRS and CDR2 YFSETQ. With 0 bases clipped from V and 5 bases from J, the junction kept 7 bases outside the gene matches. Here the CDR3 reads CASSLGIAGGHDEQYF. Here the CDR3 DNA reads TGCGCCAGCAGCTTGGGGATAGCGGGGGGGCACGACGAGCAGTACTTC.

The V gene is TRBV18, the J gene TRBJ1-2; D uncertain. V lost 6 bases and J 2 bases, leaving 19 bases between the germline ends. This CDR3 spans 16 amino acids. Per the germline V gene, CDR1 is KGHSH and CDR2 is LQKENI. The CDR3 loop is CASSPFSGTTNYGYTF. The CDR3 DNA sequence: TGTGCCAGCTCGCCTTTTTCAGGCACGACGAACTATGGCTACACCTTC.

V gene TRBV12-5 combines with J gene TRBJ2-1, with D possibly being TRBD2 (6 bases). Between the trimmed V and J ends, which lost 7 bases and 2 bases, there was a span of 18 bases. The CDR3 is 16 amino acids. Per the germline V gene, CDR1 is LGHNT and CDR2 is FRNRAP. CDR3 sequence (DNA): TGTGCTAGTGCCATCGGACCGGGCGGGACCTACAATGAGCAGTTCTTC. This gives the protein CASAIGPGGTYNEQFF.

The chain combines TRBV15 with TRBJ1-1; possible D gene TRBD1, 5 bases. Trimming removed 0 bases at V and 2 bases at J, with 10 bases between. Germline loops: CDR1 LNHNV, CDR2 YYDKDF (reference sequence). The CDR3 runs 15 residues. The CDR3 coding sequence is TGTGCCACCAGCAGAGATTGGGGCCGAAACACTGAAGCTTTCTTT. Residues: CATSRDWGRNTEAFF.

This rearrangement joins TRBV5-1 to TRBJ2-1; 12 bases line up with TRBD2. V lost 4 bases and J lost 4; bases outside the gene matches: 3. The CDR3 has 15 residues. Germline assignment: CDR1 SGHRS and CDR2 YFSETQ. The CDR3 sequence is CASSKLAGGYNEQFF. DNA for the CDR3: TGCGCCAGCAGCAAACTAGCGGGGGGATACAATGAGCAGTTCTTC.

V is TRBV9 and J is TRBJ1-4; D might be TRBD1 (5 bases). This CDR3 contains 14 residues. CDR1 and CDR2 from the germline V gene are SGDLS and YYNGEE. The V end lost 0 bases, the J end lost 8 bases, and 11 bases lay between the germline ends. CDR3 loop: CASSVAGGREKLFF. The CDR3 DNA sequence: TGTGCCAGCAGCGTAGCGGGGGGACGGGAAAAACTGTTTTTT.

The chain carries TRBV2 and TRBJ2-5, with TRBD2 identical over 9 bases. The CDR3 is 14 residues long. V dropped 9 bases and J dropped 0; count of bases not matched to a gene: 5. Germline V gene lookup returns CDR1 SNHLY and CDR2 FYNNEI. The CDR3 DNA reads as TGTGCCAGTGTTAGCGGGGGCTACCAAGAGACCCAGTACTTC. Its translation: CASVSGGYQETQYF.

V gene TRBV2 combines with J gene TRBJ2-6; tentatively, D is TRBD2 (6 bases). Germline V CDR1 and CDR2: SNHLY, FYNNEI. V was shortened by 6 bases and J by 0 bases, with 9 bases between the two germline ends. CDR3 size: 15 residues. The CDR3 DNA is TGTGCCAGCAGCGGGGACTTCTCTGGGGCCAACGTCCTGACTTTC. Translated: CASSGDFSGANVLTF.

The V call is TRBV2, the J call TRBJ2-2; a weak D match, TRBD1 (5 bases). The CDR3 has 13 residues. Germline values: CDR1 SNHLY, CDR2 FYNNEI. The V end was cut by 8 bases, the J end by 6 bases, with 13 bases between. This chain's CDR3 is CASGRQGAGELFF. DNA for the CDR3: TGTGCCAGCGGGCGTCAGGGCGCCGGGGAGCTGTTTTTT. Supplemented by reference TRBV2 and TRBJ2-2, the full variable domain reads EPEVTQTPSHQVTQMGQEVILRCVPISNHLYFYWYRQILGQKVEFLVSFYNNEISEKSEIFDDQFSVERPDGSNFTLKIRSTKLEDSAMYFCASGRQGAGELFFGEGSRLTVL.

This rearrangement joins TRBV30 to TRBJ2-1; TRBD2 might be the D (6 bases). The germline gives CDR1 GTSNPN, CDR2 SVGIG (reference sequence). CDR3 length equals 14 residues. The V end lost 0 bases, the J end lost 4 bases, and 10 bases lay between the germline ends. The CDR3 sequence is CAWSVRAGYNEQFF. The CDR3 DNA follows: TGTGCCTGGAGTGTTAGAGCGGGTTACAATGAGCAGTTCTTC.

The chain is built from TRBV21-1 and TRBJ1-5; the D call of TRBD1 is as the table states it, not checked on the DNA. TRBV21-1 is tagged as a pseudogene. The CDR3 has 18 residues. The CDR3 is CASSNIGQGAVSNQPQHF. DNA of the CDR3: TGTGCCAGCAGCAATATCGGACAGGGGGCCGTAAGCAATCAGCCCCAGCATTTT.

V gene TRBV19 combines with J gene TRBJ1-2; D remains ambiguous. Germline CDR1 reads LNHDA; CDR2 reads SQIVND (reference sequence). Deletions cut 0 bases from V and 4 bases from J, with 6 bases between. The CDR3 covers 13 residues. The CDR3 sequence: CASSIEILYGYTF. CDR3 DNA sequence: TGTGCCAGTAGTATAGAGATACTCTATGGCTACACCTTC.

V is TRBV7-3 and J is TRBJ1-1; D remains ambiguous. Germline V gene lookup returns CDR1 SGHTA and CDR2 FQGTGA. There are 14 residues in the CDR3. Trimming removed 2 bases at V and 4 bases at J, with 11 bases between. The CDR3 loop reads CASSLDFGATEAFF. CDR3 nucleotide sequence: TGTGCCAGCAGCTTAGACTTCGGCGCCACTGAAGCTTTCTTT.

This chain joins TRBV4-2 and TRBJ1-5; D is perhaps TRBD1 (5 bases). The V gene's germline CDR1 is LGHNA and CDR2 YNFKEQ. V lost 0 bases, J lost 5 bases, and 11 bases lay in between. The CDR3 has 15 amino acids. The CDR3 DNA reads TGTGCCAGCAGCCAAGAGGGGGGGAGGGATCAGCCCCAGCATTTT. This translates into CASSQEGGRDQPQHF.

This chain uses TRBV2 with TRBJ2-1; 7 nucleotides match TRBD1. V was pared by 5 bases and J by 0 bases, with 1 base of the junction left unmatched. CDR3 length: 14 residues. Germline CDR1 and CDR2: SNHLY and FYNNEI. In DNA form, the CDR3 reads TGTGCCAGCAGTCGGGACAGCTCCTACAATGAGCAGTTCTTC. As protein: CASSRDSSYNEQFF.

The chain is built from TRBV7-9 and TRBJ2-7, with a weak D call TRBD2 (5 bases). The CDR3 is 15 residues long. V was shortened by 5 bases and J by 5 bases, with 19 bases between the two germline ends. Per the germline V gene, CDR1 is SEHNR and CDR2 is FQNEAQ (reference sequence). CDR3 region: CASSDWAAGVDEQYF. DNA for the CDR3: TGTGCCAGCAGCGATTGGGCGGCGGGCGTGGACGAGCAGTACTTC.

The V call is TRBV6-1, the J call TRBJ2-7, with D possibly TRBD2 on 6 matching bases. The V and J ends lost 4 bases and 0 bases respectively, with 13 bases between them. CDR1 is MNHNS and CDR2 is SASEGT in the germline V gene. The CDR3 consists of 15 residues. CDR3 DNA sequence: TGTGCCAGCAGTGCAGGCGGGGCCAGCTCCTACGAGCAGTACTTC. Amino acid sequence: CASSAGGASSYEQYF.

V and J are TRBV18 and TRBJ2-5; 8 nucleotides line up with TRBD1. V gave up 3 bases and J gave up 5 bases; unmatched junction bases: 5. Germline CDR1 is KGHSH and CDR2 is LQKENI. The CDR3 consists of 14 residues. In DNA, the CDR3 is TGTGCCAGCTCACCCCAGGGGGCCCGGGAGACCCAGTACTTC. It translates to CASSPQGARETQYF.

The chain joins TRBV19 to TRBJ1-1, with 8 bases aligning to TRBD1. From germline, CDR1 is LNHDA and CDR2 SQIVND (reference sequence). The CDR3 runs 20 residues. V lost 5 bases to trimming and J lost 1 base; unmatched junction nucleotides: 21. The DNA for the CDR3 is TGTGCCAGTAGTTTCCTAAGGACAGGGTCTTTTTTTTCGAGGAACACTGAAGCTTTCTTT. This translates into CASSFLRTGSFFSRNTEAFF. Full variable domain (remainder filled in from reference TRBV19 and TRBJ1-1): DGGITQSPKYLFRKEGQNVTLSCEQNLNHDAMYWYRQDPGQGLRLIYYSQIVNDFQKGDIAEGYSVSREKKESFPLTVTSAQKNPTAFYLCASSFLRTGSFFSRNTEAFFGQGTRLTVV.

The chain has TRBV11-2 and TRBJ2-1; no clear D. Germline V gene lookup returns CDR1 SGHAT and CDR2 FQNNGV. The CDR3 is 14 residues long. The V and J ends lost 1 base and 6 bases respectively, with 10 bases between them. The CDR3 here is CASSLGARSNEQFF. The CDR3 coding sequence is TGTGCCAGCAGCTTAGGTGCTAGGTCCAATGAGCAGTTCTTC.

The rearrangement joins TRBV5-4 to TRBJ2-2; 7 bases are a match to TRBD1. The CDR3 length is 16 residues. Germline values: CDR1 SGHNT, CDR2 YYREEE (reference sequence). Trimming removed 4 bases from V and 3 bases from J; junction bases left unmatched: 9. The CDR3 region is CASSTDRRSYTGELFF. As DNA, the CDR3 is TGTGCCAGCAGCACGGACAGGAGATCGTACACCGGGGAGCTGTTTTTT.

This rearrangement joins TRBV5-1 to TRBJ2-1, with 9 bases fitting TRBD1. This CDR3 comprises 19 residues. Germline CDR1 and CDR2: SGHRS and YFSETQ. The J segment lost 0 bases and the V segment lost 4 bases, leaving 14 bases of the junction unmatched. DNA of the CDR3: TGCGCCAGCAGCGTGGTAGGGGGGACAGGGATCCGCTCCTACAATGAGCAGTTCTTC. The encoded protein is CASSVVGGTGIRSYNEQFF.

V usage is TRBV11-2 and J usage is TRBJ2-1; 8 positions agree with TRBD1. The CDR3 consists of 15 residues. Germline values: CDR1 SGHAT, CDR2 FQNNGV. The V gene end was trimmed by 5 bases and the J gene end by 9 bases; junction bases not matched to a gene: 12. In DNA form, the CDR3 reads TGTGCCAGCAGCCTGACAGGGGTTGGCCACAGTGAGCAGTTCTTC. Residues: CASSLTGVGHSEQFF.

The chain has TRBV10-3 and TRBJ2-5, with 11 positions matching TRBD2. CDR3 length equals 17 residues. Trimming cost V 3 bases and J 1 base; bases outside gene matches: 7. Germline assignment: CDR1 ENHRY and CDR2 SYGVKD. The CDR3 DNA reads TGTGCCATCAGTGAATCTAGCGGGGGGTTGGGCCAAGAGACCCAGTACTTC. Amino acids: CAISESSGGLGQETQYF.

V and J are TRBV5-4 and TRBJ1-3, with D possibly being TRBD1 (6 bases). Trimming pared 3 bases from V and 5 bases from J, leaving 12 bases between. Germline CDR1 reads SGHNT; CDR2 reads YYREEE (reference sequence). The CDR3 length is 14 residues. The CDR3 nucleotides read TGTGCCAGCAGCTCCCGGGACACTAGAAACACCATATATTTT. Translation: CASSSRDTRNTIYF.

V and J are TRBV18 and TRBJ2-7, with D possibly TRBD1 on 5 matching bases. V was pared by 4 bases and J by 0 bases, with 10 bases between. Per the germline V gene, CDR1 is KGHSH and CDR2 is LQKENI. The CDR3 runs 14 residues. CDR3 nucleotide sequence: TGTGCCAGCTCACATGCGACAGTCTCCTACGAGCAGTACTTC. Amino acid sequence: CASSHATVSYEQYF. Supplemented by reference TRBV18 and TRBJ2-7, the full variable domain reads NAGVMQNPRHLVRRRGQEARLRCSPMKGHSHVYWYRQLPEEGLKFMVYLQKENIIDESGMPKERFSAEFPKEGPSILRIQQVVRGDSAAYFCASSHATVSYEQYFGPGTRLTVT.

The rearrangement links TRBV7-9 to TRBJ2-7, with TRBD1 matching over 12 bases. V was pared by 5 bases and J by 6 bases, with 11 bases of the junction left unmatched. The length of the CDR3 is 16 residues. Germline values: CDR1 SEHNR, CDR2 FQNEAQ (reference sequence). Here the CDR3 DNA reads TGTGCCAGCAGCCTCGTGGGGACGGGACAGGGGGCCGAGCAGTACTTC. Protein: CASSLVGTGQGAEQYF.

The chain links TRBV2 to TRBJ1-1, with D unclear. This CDR3 region has 14 residues. From germline, CDR1 is SNHLY and CDR2 FYNNEI. Trimming stripped 0 bases from V and 2 bases from J, with 7 bases between. The CDR3 sequence is CASSEAALNTEAFF. CDR3 bases: TGTGCCAGCAGTGAAGCGGCCCTCAACACTGAAGCTTTCTTT.